Listed below are T cell receptor beta chains from one sample, sequenced in a study of shared clonotypes between healthy human individuals. Assay used: immunoSEQ multiplex PCR; TCRdb lists only in-frame clones, some missing. The sample contains approximately 1.4 million clones, 98% of which appear only once. Sequencing input: naive CD4+ T cells sorted from blood. All receptors come from a man under 40 in good health. Both conserved end residues are part of each CDR3. Fields, in order: D gene, J gene, clone size, V gene, CDR3 length, CDR3 protein, CDR3 DNA. The D gene is left open where the match is weak. Only some rows state a clone size, as once, few, many or a class for expanded clones.

>TRBD2|TRBJ2-1|-|TRBV5-1|18
CASEDGLAGGLAYNEQFF
TGCGCCAGCGAAGACGGACTAGCGGGAGGTCTCGCCTACAATGAGCAGTTCTTC
>TRBD1|TRBJ1-2|-|TRBV27|13
CASSFLQGRGYTF
TGTGCCAGCAGTTTTCTACAGGGGCGCGGCTACACCTTC
>-|TRBJ1-2|-|TRBV29-1|10
CSISTQGYTF
TGCAGCATCTCTACCCAAGGCTACACCTTC
>-|TRBJ2-3|-|TRBV25-1|14
CASSELGETDTQYF
TGTGCCAGCAGTGAATTGGGAGAGACAGATACGCAGTATTTT
>-|TRBJ2-5|-|TRBV6-5|14
CASCRLGAWETQYF
TGTGCCAGCTGCCGACTGGGAGCCTGGGAGACCCAGTACTTC
>-|TRBJ2-7|-|TRBV9|15
CASSTYGTPGYEQYF
TGTGCCAGCAGCACCTACGGGACCCCCGGCTACGAGCAGTACTTC
>TRBD1|TRBJ2-3|once|TRBV4-1|16
CASSRPGQGVPDTQYF
TGCGCCAGCAGCCGACCGGGACAGGGTGTACCAGATACGCAGTATTTT
>-|TRBJ2-2|-|TRBV5-1|14
CASSLAANTGELFF
TGCGCCAGCAGCTTGGCGGCGAACACCGGGGAGCTGTTTTTT
>-|TRBJ2-1|-|TRBV7-2|16
CASSLENWRSYNEQFF
TGTGCCAGCAGCTTAGAGAACTGGCGGTCCTACAATGAGCAGTTCTTC
>-|TRBJ1-2|-|TRBV11-2|14
CASSLDGAAYGYTF
TGTGCCAGCAGCTTAGATGGGGCGGCTTATGGCTACACCTTC
>-|TRBJ1-2|-|TRBV18|14
CASSRGGENYGYTF
TGTGCCAGCTCACGGGGCGGGGAGAACTATGGCTACACCTTC
>-|TRBJ1-2|-|TRBV7-9|13
CASSLLGTDGYTF
TGTGCCAGCAGCTTATTGGGGACCGACGGCTACACCTTC
>-|TRBJ2-1|-|TRBV15|14
CATSSRSSYNEQFF
TGTGCCACCAGCAGTAGGAGCTCCTACAATGAGCAGTTCTTC
>TRBD1|TRBJ2-1|-|TRBV7-7|15
CASSLRQGPYNEQFF
TGTGCTAGCAGTCTCAGACAGGGCCCCTACAATGAGCAGTTCTTC
>TRBD2|TRBJ2-2|-|TRBV29-1|16
CSVRGAGGVNTGELFF
TGCAGCGTCCGCGGCGCGGGAGGGGTTAACACCGGGGAGCTGTTTTTT
>-|TRBJ2-1|-|TRBV20-1|11
CSALHLNEQFF
TGCAGTGCTCTCCACCTCAATGAGCAGTTCTTC
>-|TRBJ2-7|-|TRBV19|14
CASRPGHLTYEQYF
TGTGCCAGTAGACCGGGACACCTCACCTACGAGCAGTACTTC
>-|TRBJ2-1|-|TRBV5-4|11
CASGYSSEQFF
TGTGCCAGCGGATATTCGAGTGAGCAGTTCTTC
>-|TRBJ2-3|-|TRBV28|14
CASSLERYTDTQYF
TGTGCCAGCAGTCTCGAACGGTACACAGATACGCAGTATTTT
>-|TRBJ2-5|-|TRBV5-1|14
CASSPPWAKETQYF
TGCGCCAGCTCCCCCCCGTGGGCGAAAGAGACCCAGTACTTC
>-|TRBJ2-3|-|TRBV15|14
CATSRDHGGDTQYF
TGTGCCACCAGCAGAGATCATGGTGGGGATACGCAGTATTTT
>-|TRBJ2-5|-|TRBV10-3|14
CACATTESQETQYF
TGTGCCTGCGCTACGACAGAGTCTCAAGAGACCCAGTACTTC
>TRBD1|TRBJ2-2|-|TRBV5-1|15
CASSHVEGAGGELFF
TGCGCCAGCAGCCACGTTGAGGGGGCGGGCGGGGAGCTGTTTTTT
>TRBD2|TRBJ2-7|once|TRBV7-8|14
CASSLKAGVYEQYF
TGTGCCAGCAGCTTAAAAGCGGGAGTGTACGAGCAGTACTTC
>TRBD1|TRBJ1-2|-|TRBV28|14
CASRDRATVAGYTF
TGTGCCAGCAGGGACAGGGCGACCGTTGCTGGCTACACCTTC
>-|TRBJ1-2|-|TRBV5-1|14
CASSFDAGNYGYTF
TGCGCCAGCAGTTTCGACGCAGGGAACTATGGCTACACCTTC
>-|TRBJ1-5|-|TRBV30|14
CAWSRDRGGQPQHF
TGTGCCTGGAGTCGAGATAGGGGAGGGCAGCCCCAGCATTTT
>TRBD1|TRBJ2-2|-|TRBV28|16
CASSLWTGGLSGELFF
TGTGCCAGCAGTTTATGGACAGGGGGGTTAAGCGGGGAGCTGTTTTTT
>TRBD2|TRBJ2-7|once|TRBV28|12
CASMGRRGEQYF
TGTGCCAGCATGGGGCGGCGGGGGGAGCAGTACTTC
>TRBD1|TRBJ2-2|-|TRBV29-1|16
CSVRTTGTGGTGELFF
TGCAGCGTAAGAACCACCGGGACAGGTGGGACCGGGGAGCTGTTTTTT
>-|TRBJ2-7|-|TRBV30|14
CAWSVAGKAYEQYF
TGTGCCTGGAGTGTCGCGGGAAAGGCCTACGAGCAGTACTTC
>-|TRBJ1-5|once|TRBV7-2|13
CASSSRAREPQHF
TGTGCCAGCAGCTCAAGGGCGAGGGAGCCCCAGCATTTT
>TRBD2|TRBJ2-3|-|TRBV9|15
CASSSPGLGTDTQYF
TGTGCCAGCAGCTCCCCGGGACTAGGAACAGATACGCAGTATTTT
>-|TRBJ2-7|-|TRBV6-5|15
CASSYSSSQSYEQYF
TGTGCCAGCAGTTACTCGAGTTCTCAATCCTACGAGCAGTACTTC
>-|TRBJ2-1|-|TRBV12-5|12
CASGLEVWGPFF
TGTGCTAGTGGTTTGGAGGTTTGGGGGCCGTTCTTC
>TRBD1|TRBJ2-3|-|TRBV9|14
CASSAPGQGYTQYF
TGTGCCAGCAGCGCGCCGGGACAGGGCTATACGCAGTATTTT
>-|TRBJ1-5|-|TRBV18|13
CASSPYSNQPQHF
TGTGCCAGCTCCCCCTATAGCAATCAGCCCCAGCATTTT
>TRBD2|TRBJ2-7|-|TRBV27|16
CASSFGRGAGVAEQYF
TGTGCCAGCAGTTTCGGGCGGGGAGCGGGAGTAGCCGAGCAGTACTTC
>TRBD2|TRBJ2-5|-|TRBV6-5|16
CASSWRGSGGQETQYF
TGTGCCAGCAGTTGGAGGGGTAGCGGGGGTCAAGAGACCCAGTACTTC
>TRBD2|TRBJ2-3|-|TRBV7-6|17
CASSLGTSGSWTDTQYF
TGTGCCAGCAGCTTAGGGACTAGCGGGAGTTGGACAGATACGCAGTATTTT
>-|TRBJ2-5|-|TRBV18|16
CASSPNQRTYQETQYF
TGTGCCAGCTCACCAAACCAGCGGACATACCAAGAGACCCAGTACTTC
>-|TRBJ2-2|-|TRBV5-4|16
CASSLVPTYTTGELFF
TGTGCCAGCAGCTTGGTCCCGACATATACCACCGGGGAGCTGTTTTTT
>TRBD1|TRBJ2-1|-|TRBV18|15
CASSPLTGPNNEQFF
TGTGCCAGCTCACCATTGACAGGGCCAAACAATGAGCAGTTCTTC
>TRBD2|TRBJ2-1|-|TRBV9|14
CASSVTGGNNEQFF
TGTGCCAGCAGCGTGACGGGAGGTAACAATGAGCAGTTCTTC
>-|TRBJ1-2|-|TRBV28|13
CASSLDRFYGYTF
TGTGCCAGCTCCCTTGACAGGTTCTATGGCTACACCTTC
>-|TRBJ1-1|-|TRBV7-8|14
CASSLEGWDTEAFF
TGTGCCAGCAGCTTAGAGGGTTGGGACACTGAAGCTTTCTTT
>TRBD2|TRBJ2-6|-|TRBV9|16
CASSTQGGAGANVLTF
TGTGCCAGCAGCACCCAGGGAGGGGCTGGGGCCAACGTCCTGACTTTC
>-|TRBJ2-7|-|TRBV5-4|14
CASSLGTSVREQYF
TGTGCCAGCAGCTTGGGGACTTCTGTGCGCGAGCAGTACTTC
>TRBD1|TRBJ1-1|-|TRBV27|17
CASSPTVYRGRSTEAFF
TGTGCCAGCAGTCCGACTGTTTACAGGGGGCGGAGCACTGAAGCTTTCTTT
>TRBD1|TRBJ2-2|-|TRBV18|17
CASSPPNGQGSTGELFF
TGTGCCAGCTCACCACCTAATGGACAGGGAAGCACCGGGGAGCTGTTTTTT
>-|TRBJ2-2|-|TRBV19|15
CASSNSSRYTGELFF
TGTGCCAGTAGTAACTCCAGCAGATACACCGGGGAGCTGTTTTTT